One T cell receptor beta chain is described in this entry. This sample was taken from a study of T cell changes during pregnancy in multiple sclerosis. Sequencing used immunoSEQ multiplex PCR; TCRdb keeps in-frame clones, though not all of them. This sample has 57,000 or so clones, with about 92% found just once. V lost 7 bases and J lost 7; bases outside the gene matches: 11. Germline assignment: CDR1 SQVTM and CDR2 ANQGSEA. This CDR3 region has 14 residues. The sequence was collected from a female donor in good health, enrolled as a control in a pregnancy study. V is TRBV29-1 and J is TRBJ2-5; 11 bases line up with TRBD2. This specimen was peripheral blood, taken in the third trimester of pregnancy. In nucleotides, the CDR3 is TGCAGCGCGACTAGCGGGGCCGGGGGGGGGACCCAGTACTTC. As protein: CSATSGAGGGTQYF.